These 31 T cell receptor beta chains share one sample of origin, sequenced in a study of T cells in Graves' hyperthyroidism and ophthalmopathy. Amplification of TCR beta CDR3 regions used RNA as the template. The primer set for the first-round RT-PCR of the TCR CDR3 was HTBI. One entry per CDR3 protein results from TCRdb running MiXCR on the multiplex PCR reads. The profile covers approximately 600,000 distinct CDR3 sequences, with around 14% appearing a single time and about 5.8% taken by the ten largest. The sequencing input was blood. These TCRs come from a woman aged 25 to 39 with Graves' hyperthyroidism that later progressed to Graves' ophthalmopathy.

In this sample, this clonotype turned up many times. The rearrangement uses TRBV6-1 and TRBJ2-2; D remains unclear. Trimming pared 7 bases from V and 2 bases from J, leaving 8 bases between. Germline V gene data show CDR1 as MNHNS and CDR2 as SASEGT. The CDR3 has 13 residues. CDR3 in DNA: TGTGCCAGCACCTCTCCTAACACCGGGGAGCTGTTTTTT. As protein: CASTSPNTGELFF.

The chain links TRBV11-2 to TRBJ2-1; D gene ambiguous. Trimming shortened V by 4 bases and J by 5 bases, and 12 bases separated the two germline ends. This CDR3 spans 14 amino acids. Germline lookup yields CDR1 SGHAT and CDR2 FQNNGV. The DNA for the CDR3 is TGTGCCAGCAGCTACGATAACAGCGACAATGAGCAGTTCTTC. Translated, it gives CASSYDNSDNEQFF.

This clonotype has at least ten counts. The chain has TRBV6-2 or TRBV6-3 and TRBJ2-7, with 8 bases that match TRBD2. After removal of 10 bases from V and 1 base from J, the junction contained 3 bases not matched to a gene. Looked up from germline, CDR1 is MNHEY and CDR2 is SVGEGT. This CDR3 region has 12 residues. The CDR3 DNA reads as TGTGCCATAGCGGGACATTCCTACGAGCAGTACTTC. This translates into CAIAGHSYEQYF.

V and J are TRBV30 and TRBJ2-7; D gene ambiguous. Germline V lookup: CDR1 GTSNPN, CDR2 SVGIG (reference sequence). V was cut by 3 bases and J by 6 bases, with 15 bases left in between. The CDR3 consists of 13 residues. This CDR3 is CAWRRALLIEQYF. For the CDR3, the DNA is TGTGCCTGGAGACGCGCCCTTCTGATCGAGCAGTACTTC.

V and J are TRBV12-3 or TRBV12-4 and TRBJ1-1; TRBD1 is a possible D gene (6 bases). Trimming stripped 9 bases from V and 6 bases from J, with 23 bases between. The CDR3 is 15 residues long. CDR3 bases: TGTGCCAGTATCAGAGGGGGGGGGTTTGTAGCTGAAGCTTTCTTT. The encoded protein is CASIRGGGFVAEAFF.

This clonotype has at least ten counts. V and J are TRBV2 and TRBJ2-1; the D gene is possibly TRBD2 (6 bases). Germline CDR1 reads SNHLY; CDR2 reads FYNNEI. The CDR3 length is 15 residues. Trimming left V 5 bases short and J 7 bases short, with 18 bases between. CDR3 nucleotide sequence: TGTGCCAGCAGTACGGGCGGGAAGTGGCGTAATGAGCAGTTCTTC. Its protein product is CASSTGGKWRNEQFF.

This clonotype showed up many times. The chain uses TRBV20-1 and TRBJ2-1, with 10 bases that match TRBD2. The CDR3 runs 14 residues. After removal of 5 bases from V and 6 bases from J, the junction contained 7 bases not matched to a gene. CDR1 and CDR2 (germline): DFQATT, SNEGSKA (reference sequence). The DNA of the CDR3 is TGCAGTGCTGGTCCGGGACTAGCGCTCAATGAGCAGTTCTTC. It yields the protein CSAGPGLALNEQFF.

This clonotype was seen a few times. One base away lies a much larger clone, so this may be a sequencing read error. The chain carries TRBV7-9 and TRBJ1-1; 9 nucleotides line up with TRBD1. Looked up from germline, CDR1 is SEHNR and CDR2 is FQNEAQ (reference sequence). CDR3 size: 15 residues. Here the CDR3 reads CAGSPGTGLNTEAFF. The CDR3 bases are TGTGCCGGCAGCCCCGGGACAGGGCTGAACACTGAAGCTTTCTTT. The complete variable domain, with remaining parts taken from reference TRBV7-9 and TRBJ1-1, reads DTGVSQNPRHKITKRGQNVTFRCDPISEHNRLYWYRQTLGQGPEFLTYFQNEAQLEKSRLLSDRFSAERPKGSFSTLEIQRTEQGDSAMYLCAGSPGTGLNTEAFFGQGTRLTVV.

This clonotype has just a few counts. The genes are TRBV5-6 and TRBJ1-2; D is possibly TRBD1 (5 bases). Trimming took off 4 bases at V and 4 bases at J, with 14 bases between the two ends. The CDR3 spans 14 residues. CDR1 and CDR2 from the germline V gene are SGHDT and YYEEEE. CDR3 loop: CASSPLEGSYGYTF. CDR3 nucleotide sequence: TGTGCCAGCAGCCCGTTGGAGGGGAGCTATGGCTACACCTTC.

This clonotype was observed many times. The chain links TRBV7-2 to TRBJ2-5; D is perhaps TRBD1 (6 bases). Trimming shortened V by 5 bases and J by 3 bases, and 10 bases separated the two germline ends. The CDR3 extends over 13 amino acids. Per the germline V gene, CDR1 is SGHTA and CDR2 is FQGNSA. This CDR3 is CASSANREETQYF. The CDR3 DNA sequence: TGTGCCAGCAGCGCAAACAGGGAAGAGACCCAGTACTTC.

The sample holds many counts of this clonotype. The V call is TRBV20-1, the J call TRBJ2-7; 10 bases agree with TRBD2. The trim removed 0 bases at V and 1 base at J, leaving 9 bases unmatched. Germline CDR1 DFQATT, CDR2 SNEGSKA (reference sequence). The CDR3 is 17 residues long. CDR3 in DNA: TGCAGTGCTAGAGATTATACGACGACTAGCGGGTCCTACGAGCAGTACTTC. Translating it yields CSARDYTTTSGSYEQYF.

This clonotype has at least ten counts. The chain combines TRBV7-3 with TRBJ1-1, with TRBD1 as a possible D gene (6 bases). Trimming left V 2 bases short and J 11 bases short, with 18 bases between. Per the germline V gene, CDR1 is SGHTA and CDR2 is FQGTGA. The CDR3 has 14 amino acids. CDR3 DNA: TGTGCCAGCAGCTTATCTGCGGAGGGGGGTAAGGCTTTCTTT. Protein sequence: CASSLSAEGGKAFF.

The table lists this clonotype with many counts. The chain links TRBV12-5 to TRBJ2-3; unclear D gene. Germline CDR1 is LGHNT and CDR2 is FRNRAP. Deletions cut 2 bases from V and 0 bases from J, with 9 bases between. There are 15 residues in the CDR3. As DNA, the CDR3 is TGTGCTAGTGGTTTGCCACAGCAGAGCACAGATACGCAGTATTTT. As protein: CASGLPQQSTDTQYF.

This clonotype was seen many times. The chain links TRBV5-1 to TRBJ1-2; no definite D call. The length of the CDR3 is 13 residues. Germline assignment: CDR1 SGHRS and CDR2 YFSETQ. V was clipped by 2 bases and J by 4 bases, with 9 bases between them. As DNA, the CDR3 is TGCGCCAGCAGCTTCGACGGGCGCTATGGCTACACCTTC. Residues: CASSFDGRYGYTF.

Ten or more counts support this clonotype. The rearrangement joins TRBV29-1 to TRBJ2-1, with 8 nucleotides matching TRBD2. This CDR3 contains 13 residues. The V segment lost 6 bases and the J segment 3 bases; nucleotides outside the gene matches: 4. The germline gives CDR1 SQVTM, CDR2 ANQGSEA. Here the CDR3 reads CSVAGLVYNEQFF. CDR3 in DNA: TGCAGCGTCGCGGGACTAGTCTACAATGAGCAGTTCTTC.

This clonotype was observed a few times. This sequence joins TRBV20-1 and TRBJ1-1; D is unclear. The CDR3 spans 14 residues. Between the trimmed V and J ends, which lost 3 bases and 5 bases, there was a span of 16 bases. The germline V gene encodes CDR1 DFQATT and CDR2 SNEGSKA (reference sequence). In DNA form, the CDR3 reads TGCAGTGCTAGGGTAGTGAGGGTGGGGACTGAAGCTTTCTTT. Its protein is CSARVVRVGTEAFF.

The V call is TRBV19, the J call TRBJ1-2; D unclear. CDR1 LNHDA and CDR2 SQIVND come from the germline V gene (reference sequence). CDR3 length equals 17 residues. Trimming pared 4 bases from V and 0 bases from J, leaving 18 bases between. CDR3 amino acids: CASSTPLWELPNYGYTF. In DNA, the CDR3 is TGTGCCAGTAGTACCCCCCTGTGGGAGCTCCCTAACTATGGCTACACCTTC.

Note on this clonotype: A read error may be the cause here, since a much bigger clone is one base away. The V gene is TRBV15, the J gene TRBJ2-1; unclear D gene. The ends were cut back, 0 bases at V and 0 bases at J, with 12 bases in the middle. CDR1 is LNHNV, CDR2 YYDKDF, per germline (reference sequence). The CDR3 extends over 17 amino acids. Here the CDR3 DNA reads TGTGCCACCAGCAGAGAGAACGTCCCCAGCTCCTACAATGAGCAGTTCTTC. Amino acid sequence: CATSRENVPSSYNEQFF.

This clonotype was seen a handful of times. The chain has TRBV11-3 and TRBJ1-1; D unclear. V was cut by 2 bases and J by 8 bases, with 18 bases left in between. CDR1 and CDR2 (germline): SGHNT, YENEEA. The CDR3 sequence is 15 residues long. The CDR3 bases are TGTGCCAGCAGCTTATCCGAGGGAAGTCAGGCCGAAGCTTTCTTT. Its translation is CASSLSEGSQAEAFF.

The chain joins TRBV7-9 to TRBJ1-6; 7 bases map to TRBD1. Germline V gene lookup returns CDR1 SEHNR and CDR2 FQNEAQ (reference sequence). V shed 5 bases and J 9 bases; nucleotides not matched to a gene: 10. CDR3 length: 15 residues. CDR3 residues: CASSRTRDSPSPLHF. As DNA, the CDR3 is TGTGCCAGCAGCAGAACCCGGGACAGTCCTTCACCCCTCCACTTT.

This clonotype was counted many times. The chain uses TRBV10-2 and TRBJ1-2, with a weak D call TRBD1 (5 bases). This CDR3 spans 13 amino acids. Deletions cut 3 bases from V and 3 bases from J, with 8 bases between. Germline V CDR1 and CDR2: WSHSY, SAAADI. CDR3: CASSDKTDYGYTF. Written as DNA, the CDR3 is TGCGCCAGCAGTGATAAGACAGACTATGGCTACACCTTC.

Ten or more counts support this clonotype. The chain has TRBV2 and TRBJ2-7, with D perhaps matching TRBD2 (5 bases). Germline assignment: CDR1 SNHLY and CDR2 FYNNEI. The CDR3 has 11 residues. V lost 8 bases, J lost 0 bases, and 5 bases lay in between. CDR3 loop: CASGSSYEQYF. The CDR3, as DNA: TGTGCCAGCGGGAGCTCCTACGAGCAGTACTTC. Supplemented by reference TRBV2 and TRBJ2-7, the full variable domain reads EPEVTQTPSHQVTQMGQEVILRCVPISNHLYFYWYRQILGQKVEFLVSFYNNEISEKSEIFDDQFSVERPDGSNFTLKIRSTKLEDSAMYFCASGSSYEQYFGPGTRLTVT.

This clonotype was observed a handful of times. The V gene is TRBV19, the J gene TRBJ2-3; D perhaps matches TRBD1 (6 bases). With 1 base removed from V and 4 bases from J, the gap between germline ends came to 12 bases. The length of the CDR3 is 15 residues. Germline V gene data show CDR1 as LNHDA and CDR2 as SQIVND (reference sequence). The DNA for the CDR3 is TGTGCCAGTAGTATAGTTAACAGGGACCCAGATACGCAGTATTTT. Its protein is CASSIVNRDPDTQYF.

This clonotype showed up many times. The chain is built from TRBV19 and TRBJ1-5; D call uncertain. The CDR3 contains 14 residues. Germline V gene sequence: CDR1 LNHDA, CDR2 SQIVND (reference sequence). The ends were cut back, 7 bases at V and 5 bases at J, with 15 bases in the middle. The CDR3 is CASNSGRRDQPQHF. CDR3 DNA sequence: TGTGCCAGTAATTCTGGACGACGTGATCAGCCCCAGCATTTT.

This clonotype was found many times. This sequence joins TRBV27 and TRBJ1-5; TRBD1 might be the D (5 bases). The V gene's germline CDR1 is MNHEY and CDR2 SMNVEV (reference sequence). Trimming removed 3 bases from V and 6 bases from J, with 12 bases in between. The CDR3 is 14 amino acids. CDR3 nucleotides: TGTGCCAGCAGTTTCAGGGCGGAGGGTCAGCCCCAGCATTTT. This translates into CASSFRAEGQPQHF.

This clonotype has a count of ten or more. The V gene is TRBV10-3, the J gene TRBJ1-1, with D unclear. V was shortened by 10 bases and J by 0 bases, with 9 bases between the two germline ends. This CDR3 is built from 12 residues. Germline-derived CDR1 and CDR2 are ENHRY and SYGVKD. CDR3 coding DNA: TGTGCCACCGCACAGCTGAACACTGAAGCTTTCTTT. This codes for CATAQLNTEAFF.

The rearrangement joins TRBV14 to TRBJ2-7; D gene unclear. CDR3 length equals 15 residues. The germline CDR1 and CDR2 sequences are SGHDN and FVKESK. V lost 2 bases and J lost 3, with 14 bases in between. The CDR3 sequence: CASSQSFGGGYEQYF. The CDR3 DNA reads TGTGCCAGCAGCCAATCATTCGGCGGCGGCTACGAGCAGTACTTC.

This clonotype has ten or more counts. This chain joins TRBV25-1 and TRBJ2-2; D perhaps matches TRBD2 (6 bases). V lost 0 bases, J lost 1 base, and 9 bases lay in between. The CDR3 spans 16 residues. Germline values: CDR1 MGHDK, CDR2 SYGVNS. The chain's CDR3 is CASSEYHSGNTGELFF. The CDR3 DNA reads as TGTGCCAGCAGTGAATATCATAGCGGGAACACCGGGGAGCTGTTTTTT. Combining the CDR3 with reference TRBV25-1 and TRBJ2-2 gives the whole variable domain EADIYQTPRYLVIGTGKKITLECSQTMGHDKMYWYQQDPGMELHLIHYSYGVNSTEKGDLSSESTVSRIRTEHFPLTLESARPSHTSQYLCASSEYHSGNTGELFFGEGSRLTVL.

Points on this clonotype: A much larger clone lies a single base off, so this may be a read error. The V call is TRBV11-2, the J call TRBJ2-1; perhaps D is TRBD1 or TRBD2 (5 bases each). The CDR3 covers 15 residues. Looked up from germline, CDR1 is SGHAT and CDR2 is FQNNGV. The CDR3 DNA reads TGTGCCAGCATCTTAGATCTGCAGGGAGACAATGAGCAGTTCTTC. Translated: CASILDLQGDNEQFF.

This clonotype was seen a handful of times. The V and J genes are TRBV20-1 and TRBJ1-1; D not certain. V dropped 0 bases and J dropped 4 bases, with 15 bases sitting between them. The germline V gene encodes CDR1 DFQATT and CDR2 SNEGSKA (reference sequence). This CDR3 comprises 15 residues. CDR3 nucleotides: TGCAGTGCTAGAGACCCCCTCGGCGAGGGCACTGAAGCTTTCTTT. It is translated as CSARDPLGEGTEAFF.

The chain is built from TRBV7-3 and TRBJ2-2; 8 bases fit TRBD2. Per germline, CDR1 SGHTA and CDR2 FQGTGA. The ends lost 11 bases at V and 7 bases at J; junction bases unmatched: 12. The CDR3 contains 14 residues. This chain's CDR3 is CASRGAGAVGELFF. CDR3 DNA: TGTGCCTCTAGGGGAGCGGGAGCGGTCGGGGAGCTGTTTTTT. The whole variable domain, filled in from reference TRBV7-3 and TRBJ2-2, reads GAGVSQTPSNKVTEKGKYVELRCDPISGHTALYWYRQSLGQGPEFLIYFQGTGAADDSGLPNDRFFAVRPEGSVSTLKIQRTERGDSAVYLCASRGAGAVGELFFGEGSRLTVL.